This entry features one T cell receptor (beta chain) sequence. The donors were in the roughly 110-subject validation cohort, distinct from the 666-subject first cohort. The CDR3 consists of 13 residues. The V and J ends lost 6 bases and 2 bases respectively, with 11 bases between them. Looked up from germline, CDR1 is ENHRY and CDR2 is SYGVKD. The data derive from a study of cytomegalovirus exposure and HLA in healthy donors. TCRdb keeps only in-frame clones here, not all; method: immunoSEQ multiplex PCR. The sample lists 57,000 or so clones, over 75% occurring once. The sequencing input was PBMCs. The origin of this receptor is a woman aged 30 to 39 in good health and CMV-seronegative. The chain has TRBV10-3 and TRBJ2-7; possibly TRBD1 for D (5 bases). CDR3 DNA: TGTGCCATCAGGGGGCCCCCCCCCTACGAGCAGTACTTC. Protein sequence: CAIRGPPPYEQYF.